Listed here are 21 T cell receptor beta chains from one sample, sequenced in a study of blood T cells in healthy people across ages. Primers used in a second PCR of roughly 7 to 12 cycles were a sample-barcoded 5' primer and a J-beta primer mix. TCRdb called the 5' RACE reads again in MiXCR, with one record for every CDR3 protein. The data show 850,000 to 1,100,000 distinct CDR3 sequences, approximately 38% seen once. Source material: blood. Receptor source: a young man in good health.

The CDR3 DNA reads TGCGCCAGCAGCCAGGGGCGACAGGGAGGGTACACTGAAGCTTTCTTT. Its protein is CASSQGRQGGYTEAFF. This chain uses TRBV4-1 with TRBJ1-1; 7 bases fit TRBD1. After removal of 3 bases from V and 3 bases from J, the junction contained 10 bases not matched to a gene. CDR1 is MGHRA, CDR2 YSYEKL, per germline. This CDR3 spans 16 amino acids.

The CDR3 DNA follows: TGTGCCAGCAGCATGGAAGGGGAAGGCACAGATACGCAGTATTTT. Residues: CASSMEGEGTDTQYF. The chain couples TRBV21-1 to TRBJ2-3; no DNA check was done on the table's D call, TRBD1. TRBV21-1 constitutes a pseudogene. CDR3 length: 15 amino acids.

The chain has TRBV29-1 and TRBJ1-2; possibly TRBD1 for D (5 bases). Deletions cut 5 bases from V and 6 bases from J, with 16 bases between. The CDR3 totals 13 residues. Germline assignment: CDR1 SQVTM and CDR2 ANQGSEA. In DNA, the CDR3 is TGCAGCGTTCCCCGTATAGGGGCGGATGGCTACACCTTC. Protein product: CSVPRIGADGYTF. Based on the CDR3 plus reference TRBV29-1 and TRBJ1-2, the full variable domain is SAVISQKPSRDICQRGTSLTIQCQVDSQVTMMFWYRQQPGQSLTLIATANQGSEATYESGFVIDKFPISRPNLTFSTLTVSNMSPEDSSIYLCSVPRIGADGYTFGSGTRLTVV.

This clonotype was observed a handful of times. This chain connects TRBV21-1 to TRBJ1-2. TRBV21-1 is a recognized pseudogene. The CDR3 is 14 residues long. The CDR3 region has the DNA TGTGCCAGCAGGACCTCGGCGGGGAACTATGGCTACACCTTC. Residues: CASRTSAGNYGYTF.

The CDR3 region is CASSLYGTDTQYF. Written as DNA, the CDR3 is TGTGCCAGCAGCTTATACGGCACAGATACGCAGTATTTT. The chain couples TRBV7-2 to TRBJ2-3, with D unresolved. In germline, CDR1 is SGHTA, CDR2 FQGNSA. Trimming stripped 2 bases from V and 1 base from J, with 4 bases between. The CDR3 length is 13 residues.

CDR3 loop: CASSFRTGGGSYNEQFF. CDR3 coding DNA: TGCGCCAGCAGCTTTCGGACAGGGGGAGGCTCCTACAATGAGCAGTTCTTC. The V and J genes are TRBV4-1 and TRBJ2-1; 10 bases are shared with TRBD1. The CDR3 totals 17 residues. Germline loops: CDR1 MGHRA, CDR2 YSYEKL. V trimming: 5 bases; J trimming: 0 bases; junction bases outside the gene matches: 7.

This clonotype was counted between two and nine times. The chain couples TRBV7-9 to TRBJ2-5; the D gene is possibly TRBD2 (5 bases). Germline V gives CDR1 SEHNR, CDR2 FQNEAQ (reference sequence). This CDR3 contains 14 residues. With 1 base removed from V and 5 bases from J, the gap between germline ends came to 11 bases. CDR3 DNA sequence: TGTGCCAGCAGCTTAGTGGCTACTAGGGAGACCCAGTACTTC. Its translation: CASSLVATRETQYF.

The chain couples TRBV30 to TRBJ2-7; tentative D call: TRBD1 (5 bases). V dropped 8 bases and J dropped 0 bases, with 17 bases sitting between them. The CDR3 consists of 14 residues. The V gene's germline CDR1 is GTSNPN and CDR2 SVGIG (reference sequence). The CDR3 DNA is TGTGCCCTAAAACCGACAGTAACCTCCTACGAGCAGTACTTC. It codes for CALKPTVTSYEQYF.

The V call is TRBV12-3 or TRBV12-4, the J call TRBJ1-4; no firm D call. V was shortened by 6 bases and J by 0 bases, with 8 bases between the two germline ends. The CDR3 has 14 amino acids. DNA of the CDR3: TGTGCCAGCAGCTCGTGGGCAACTAATGAAAAACTGTTTTTT. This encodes CASSSWATNEKLFF.

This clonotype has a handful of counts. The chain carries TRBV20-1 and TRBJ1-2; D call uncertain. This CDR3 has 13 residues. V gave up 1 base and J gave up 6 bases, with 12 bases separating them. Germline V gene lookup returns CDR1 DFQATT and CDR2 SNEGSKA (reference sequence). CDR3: CSARGSLRDGYTF. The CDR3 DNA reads TGCAGTGCTAGAGGATCCCTACGCGATGGCTACACCTTC.

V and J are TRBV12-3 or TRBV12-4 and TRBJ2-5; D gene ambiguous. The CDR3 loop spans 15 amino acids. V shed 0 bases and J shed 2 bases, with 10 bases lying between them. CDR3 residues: CASSLATQLQETQYF. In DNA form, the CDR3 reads TGTGCCAGCAGTTTAGCTACCCAGTTACAAGAGACCCAGTACTTC.

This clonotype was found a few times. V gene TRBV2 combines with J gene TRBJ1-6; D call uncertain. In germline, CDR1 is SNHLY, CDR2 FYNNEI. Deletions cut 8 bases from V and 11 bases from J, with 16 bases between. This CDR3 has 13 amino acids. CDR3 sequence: CASFDRRGAPLHF. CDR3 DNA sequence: TGTGCCAGCTTCGACCGGCGGGGAGCACCCCTCCACTTT.

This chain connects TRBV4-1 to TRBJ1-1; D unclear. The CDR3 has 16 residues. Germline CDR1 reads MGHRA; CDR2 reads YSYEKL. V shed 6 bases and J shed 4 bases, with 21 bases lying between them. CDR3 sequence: CASRERRRKRATEAFF. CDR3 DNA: TGCGCCAGCAGGGAGCGAAGACGAAAGCGAGCCACTGAAGCTTTCTTT.

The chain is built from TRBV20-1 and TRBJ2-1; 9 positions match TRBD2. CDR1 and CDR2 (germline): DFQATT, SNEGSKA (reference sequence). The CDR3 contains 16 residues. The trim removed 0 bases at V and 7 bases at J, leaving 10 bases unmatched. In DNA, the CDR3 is TGCAGTGCTAGAGAGGGGGCGGGGGGGCCTGGAAATGAGCAGTTCTTC. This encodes CSAREGAGGPGNEQFF.

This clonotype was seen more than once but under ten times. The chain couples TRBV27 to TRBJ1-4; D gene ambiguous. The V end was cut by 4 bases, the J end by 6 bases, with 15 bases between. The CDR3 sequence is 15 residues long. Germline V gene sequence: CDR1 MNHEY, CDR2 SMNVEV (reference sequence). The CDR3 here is CASSSVQTSDEKLFF. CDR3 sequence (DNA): TGTGCCAGCAGTTCAGTACAGACGAGCGATGAAAAACTGTTTTTT.

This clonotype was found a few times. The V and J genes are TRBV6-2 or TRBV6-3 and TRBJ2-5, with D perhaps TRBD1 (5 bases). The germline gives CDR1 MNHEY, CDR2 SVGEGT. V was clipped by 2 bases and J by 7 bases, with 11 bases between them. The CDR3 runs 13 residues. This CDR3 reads CASSYDVTGTQYF. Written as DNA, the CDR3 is TGTGCCAGCAGTTACGACGTTACAGGGACCCAGTACTTC.

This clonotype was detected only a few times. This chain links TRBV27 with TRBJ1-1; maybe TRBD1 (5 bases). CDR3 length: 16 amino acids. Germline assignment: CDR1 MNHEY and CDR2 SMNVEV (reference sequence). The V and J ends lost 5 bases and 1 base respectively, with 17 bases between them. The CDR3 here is CASSPGTLSPNTEAFF. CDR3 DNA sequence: TGTGCCAGCAGTCCCGGGACTCTATCCCCGAACACTGAAGCTTTCTTT.

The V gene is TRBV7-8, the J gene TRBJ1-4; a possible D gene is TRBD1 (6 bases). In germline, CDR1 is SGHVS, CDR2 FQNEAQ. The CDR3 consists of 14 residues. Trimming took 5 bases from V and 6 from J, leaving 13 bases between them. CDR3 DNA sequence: TGTGCCAGCAGCGCACAGGGACTATATGAAAAACTGTTTTTT. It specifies CASSAQGLYEKLFF.

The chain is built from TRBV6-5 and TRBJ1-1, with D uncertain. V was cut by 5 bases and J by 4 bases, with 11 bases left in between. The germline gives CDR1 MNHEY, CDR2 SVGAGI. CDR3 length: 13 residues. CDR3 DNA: TGTGCCAGCAGTGACGGGGAGGCCACTGAAGCTTTCTTT. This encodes CASSDGEATEAFF.

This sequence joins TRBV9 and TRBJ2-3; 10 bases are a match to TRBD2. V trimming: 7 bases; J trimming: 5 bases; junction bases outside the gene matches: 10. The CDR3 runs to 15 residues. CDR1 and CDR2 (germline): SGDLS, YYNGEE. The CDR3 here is CASGPIAGGEDTQYF. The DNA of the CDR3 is TGTGCCAGCGGTCCTATAGCGGGGGGCGAAGATACGCAGTATTTT.

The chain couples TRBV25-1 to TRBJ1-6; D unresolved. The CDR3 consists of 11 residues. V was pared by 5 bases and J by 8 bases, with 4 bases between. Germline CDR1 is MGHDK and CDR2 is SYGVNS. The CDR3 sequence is CASSPDSPLHF. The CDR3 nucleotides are TGTGCCAGCAGTCCCGATTCACCCCTCCACTTT.